The next 25 T cell receptor beta chains were all read from a single sample in a study of blood T cell repertoires in COVID-19. Using immunoSEQ multiplex PCR, the repertoire was profiled, and TCRdb retains in-frame clones only, with some absent. The sample consists of 100,000 or so clones, roughly 87% of them appearing once. Sequencing was done on a sample of peripheral blood. These receptors came from a woman aged 45-60 years with COVID-19, enrolled during active disease.

CDR3 in amino acids: CSVLQAGELFF. CDR3 sequence (DNA): TGCAGCGTTTTACAGGCCGGGGAGCTGTTTTTT. The J gene is TRBJ2-2, the V gene TRBV29-1, with D possibly matching TRBD1 (5 bases). Germline CDR1 and CDR2: SQVTM and ANQGSEA. Trimming stripped 5 bases from V and 6 bases from J, with 7 bases between. There are 11 residues in the CDR3.

This CDR3 reads CASSYSRATDTQYF. The DNA for the CDR3 is TGTGCCAGCAGTTACTCTAGAGCTACAGATACGCAGTATTTT. The chain carries TRBV6-5 and TRBJ2-3; D is unclear. This CDR3 has 14 amino acids. Trimming removed 0 bases at V and 3 bases at J, with 7 bases between. From germline, CDR1 is MNHEY and CDR2 SVGAGI.

This chain links TRBV6-5 with TRBJ1-5; D unclear. With 7 bases removed from V and 4 bases from J, the gap between germline ends came to 5 bases. The CDR3 sequence is 11 residues long. Germline-derived CDR1 and CDR2 are MNHEY and SVGAGI. The CDR3: CASIPNQPQHF. Here the CDR3 DNA reads TGTGCCAGCATCCCGAATCAGCCCCAGCATTTT.

A few counts support this clone. The V gene is TRBV6-1, the J gene TRBJ2-3; 12 bases fit TRBD2. CDR1 and CDR2 (germline): MNHNS, SASEGT. Trimming took 4 bases from V and 1 from J; bases not matched to a gene: 3. The CDR3 has 16 amino acids. DNA of the CDR3: TGTGCCAGCAGTGCCTGGACTAGCGGGGGCACAGATACGCAGTATTTT. Translation: CASSAWTSGGTDTQYF.

The chain recombines TRBV11-2 with TRBJ2-2, with no clear D. V dropped 0 bases and J dropped 2 bases, with 4 bases sitting between them. CDR1 SGHAT and CDR2 FQNNGV come from the germline V gene. CDR3 length: 14 amino acids. CDR3 protein: CASSLDRNTGELFF. The DNA of the CDR3 is TGTGCCAGCAGCTTAGACAGAAACACCGGGGAGCTGTTTTTT.

The chain's CDR3 is CASSAGGLTEAFF. The CDR3 DNA follows: TGCGCCAGCAGCGCAGGTGGGTTGACTGAAGCTTTCTTT. The chain combines TRBV5-1 with TRBJ1-1; D uncertain. Germline assignment: CDR1 SGHRS and CDR2 YFSETQ. Trimming removed 4 bases at V and 5 bases at J, with 12 bases between. The length of the CDR3 is 13 residues.

This clone was detected only a few times. V and J are TRBV18 and TRBJ2-7; 8 bases fit TRBD2. CDR1 is KGHSH, CDR2 LQKENI, per germline. Trimming at V came to 4 bases and at J to 3 bases, leaving 2 bases not matched to a gene. This CDR3 spans 13 amino acids. This CDR3 is CASSQGLDYEQYF. CDR3 nucleotide sequence: TGTGCCAGCTCACAGGGACTAGACTACGAGCAGTACTTC.

The chain recombines TRBV2 with TRBJ1-2; TRBD1 matches 9 bases. V trimming: 8 bases; J trimming: 3 bases; junction bases outside the gene matches: 1. Germline V CDR1 and CDR2: SNHLY, FYNNEI. The CDR3 is 12 amino acids. CDR3 loop: CASRDRDYGYTF. The CDR3 nucleotides are TGTGCCAGCCGGGACAGGGACTATGGCTACACCTTC.

This chain uses TRBV28 with TRBJ1-2, with D perhaps matching TRBD1 (5 bases). Germline V gene data show CDR1 as MDHEN and CDR2 as SYDVKM. Trimming shortened V by 10 bases and J by 8 bases, and 20 bases separated the two germline ends. CDR3 length: 13 residues. This CDR3 reads CAIFGGSGRGYTF. The CDR3 coding sequence is TGTGCCATCTTCGGGGGATCAGGTCGGGGCTACACCTTC.

This chain joins TRBV7-9 and TRBJ2-7; 13 nucleotides agree with TRBD2. Trimming took 5 bases from V and 5 from J; bases not matched to a gene: 6. The germline V gene has CDR1 SEHNR and CDR2 FQNEAQ (reference sequence). The length of the CDR3 is 15 residues. The CDR3 sequence: CASSTGLAGENEQYF. CDR3 in DNA: TGTGCCAGCAGCACCGGACTAGCGGGGGAGAACGAGCAGTACTTC.

This clone was seen only once. V and J are TRBV20-1 and TRBJ2-7, with TRBD1 matching 9 bases. Germline-derived CDR1 and CDR2 are DFQATT and SNEGSKA (reference sequence). V lost 3 bases to trimming and J lost 1 base; unmatched junction nucleotides: 10. This CDR3 has 16 residues. Written as DNA, the CDR3 is TGCAGTGCTAGTCCCATAGAGGGACAGGGATCCTACGAGCAGTACTTC. Translated, it gives CSASPIEGQGSYEQYF.

The rearrangement joins TRBV10-1 to TRBJ2-5; TRBD2 matches 12 bases. CDR1 and CDR2 (germline): WNHNN, SYGVQD (reference sequence). V dropped 0 bases and J dropped 4; count of bases not matched to a gene: 3. The CDR3 totals 16 residues. CDR3 sequence: CASSESSSGGGETQYF. CDR3 coding DNA: TGCGCCAGCAGTGAGTCATCTAGCGGGGGGGGAGAGACCCAGTACTTC.

This chain connects TRBV5-5 to TRBJ1-4, with 7 nucleotides matching TRBD1. This CDR3 is 14 amino acids long. Trimming took 0 bases from V and 8 from J; bases not matched to a gene: 4. Germline CDR1 is SGHKS and CDR2 is YYEKEE (reference sequence). The CDR3 sequence is CASSLVGGEEKLFF. The CDR3, as DNA: TGTGCCAGCAGCTTGGTAGGGGGCGAAGAAAAACTGTTTTTT.

The chain uses TRBV27 and TRBJ2-7; 10 bases match TRBD1. V was clipped by 4 bases and J by 5 bases; unmatched bases: 5. The CDR3 extends over 14 amino acids. Germline loops: CDR1 MNHEY, CDR2 SMNVEV (reference sequence). Written as DNA, the CDR3 is TGTGCCAGCAGTTCGGGACAGGGGATTAACGAGCAGTACTTC. It is translated as CASSSGQGINEQYF.

This clone was detected only once. CDR3 in amino acids: CASSVRTGTQETQYF. The CDR3 DNA reads as TGTGCCAGCAGCGTACGGACAGGGACCCAAGAGACCCAGTACTTC. The chain combines TRBV9 with TRBJ2-5; 8 bases fit TRBD1. This CDR3 contains 15 residues. In germline, CDR1 is SGDLS, CDR2 YYNGEE. With 1 base clipped from V and 1 base from J, the junction kept 3 bases outside the gene matches.

The V gene is TRBV11-3, the J gene TRBJ2-7, with D tentatively TRBD1 (5 bases). The CDR3 has 14 residues. The germline gives CDR1 SGHNT, CDR2 YENEEA. V was pared by 1 base and J by 3 bases, with 10 bases between. CDR3 sequence (DNA): TGTGCCAGCAGCTTAGGGGGCAGCCACTACGAGCAGTACTTC. It translates to CASSLGGSHYEQYF.

The genes are TRBV3-1 (or the pseudogene TRBV3-2) and TRBJ2-7, with D unresolved. CDR1 and CDR2 from the germline V gene are LGHDT and YNNKEL (reference sequence). This CDR3 comprises 11 residues. Trimming left V 4 bases short and J 3 bases short, with 4 bases between. The CDR3 DNA reads as TGTGCCAGCAGCCGCGGCTACGAGCAGTACTTC. Protein product: CASSRGYEQYF.

The gene calls are TRBV27 and TRBJ2-7; TRBD1 matches at 12 bases. Per the germline V gene, CDR1 is MNHEY and CDR2 is SMNVEV (reference sequence). CDR3 length equals 18 residues. Losses at the gene ends were 3 bases for V and 4 bases for J; bases not matched to a gene: 13. CDR3 in amino acids: CASSLRSGTGGNSYEQYF. The CDR3 coding sequence is TGTGCCAGCAGTTTGCGGTCCGGGACAGGGGGCAATAGTTACGAGCAGTACTTC.

V is TRBV9 and J is TRBJ2-3; the match to TRBD2 covers 11 bases. Trimming cost V 4 bases and J 7 bases; bases outside gene matches: 8. Germline V gene lookup returns CDR1 SGDLS and CDR2 YYNGEE. This CDR3 region has 15 residues. The CDR3 is CASSLLAGGYHTQYF. CDR3 DNA: TGTGCCAGCAGCCTCCTAGCGGGGGGCTATCATACGCAGTATTTT.

The chain uses TRBV20-1 and TRBJ2-5, with 8 bases identical to TRBD2. The CDR3 contains 16 residues. V gave up 3 bases and J gave up 5 bases; unmatched junction bases: 14. Germline CDR1 reads DFQATT; CDR2 reads SNEGSKA (reference sequence). The CDR3 DNA follows: TGCAGTGCTAGTCCCAGCGGGGGTTCTGGCCGGGAGACCCAGTACTTC. Its protein is CSASPSGGSGRETQYF.

The chain employs TRBV6-6 and TRBJ1-3; 7 bases match TRBD1. CDR1 and CDR2 (germline): MNHNY, SVGAGI (reference sequence). The CDR3 consists of 15 residues. Trimming removed 2 bases from V and 2 bases from J; junction bases left unmatched: 3. The CDR3 is CASSYPGTAGNTIYF. CDR3 in DNA: TGTGCCAGCAGTTACCCCGGGACAGCTGGAAACACCATATATTTT.

This clone came up a few times. The chain employs TRBV12-2 and TRBJ2-5; the table's D gene call, TRBD1, was not cross checked with the DNA. TRBV12-2 corresponds to a pseudogene. The CDR3 contains 16 residues. The CDR3 bases are TGTGCAAGTCGGGCCGGACAGGGGGTTCGGCAAGAGACCCAGTACTTC. Translated, it gives CASRAGQGVRQETQYF.

The chain is built from TRBV7-9 and TRBJ2-7, with D hard to call. The CDR3 runs 14 residues. CDR1 and CDR2 (germline): SEHNR, FQNEAQ (reference sequence). V was clipped by 1 base and J by 2 bases, with 9 bases between them. Here the CDR3 reads CASSLVTGTYEQYF. In nucleotides, the CDR3 is TGTGCCAGCAGCTTAGTTACGGGTACCTACGAGCAGTACTTC.

This clone was detected once. The J gene is TRBJ1-1, the V gene TRBV7-2; possibly TRBD1 for D (6 bases). CDR1 SGHTA and CDR2 FQGNSA come from the germline V gene. The V end lost 1 base, the J end lost 7 bases, and 13 bases lay between the germline ends. The CDR3 totals 14 residues. CDR3 residues: CASSLGGGKNEAFF. The CDR3 bases are TGTGCCAGCAGCTTAGGAGGGGGTAAAAATGAAGCTTTCTTT.

The table lists this clone with a few counts. The chain is built from TRBV7-9 and TRBJ2-3, with D tentatively TRBD1 (6 bases). V gave up 5 bases and J gave up 8 bases, with 20 bases separating them. Germline V gene lookup returns CDR1 SEHNR and CDR2 FQNEAQ (reference sequence). CDR3 length: 15 amino acids. CDR3 amino acids: CASSLDSPELGTQYF. For the CDR3, the DNA is TGTGCCAGCAGCCTGGACAGCCCGGAATTGGGTACGCAGTATTTT.